This T cell receptor (beta chain) was documented in a study of blood T cell repertoires in COVID-19. Overall study context: T cells, B-cell-depleted T cells, or PBMCs provided the cDNA or gDNA that served as material.

This clone was seen only once. In germline, CDR1 is GTSNPN, CDR2 SVGIG (reference sequence). There are 15 residues in the CDR3. V was trimmed by 0 bases and J by 0 bases, leaving 6 bases between them. Original handling: Using reference gene primer amplification, nucleated cell counts were estimated. Sequencing used immunoSEQ multiplex PCR; TCRdb keeps in-frame clones, though not all of them. V, J and clone size are those of that table, while D and trimming were read from the DNA. The sample records roughly 300,000 clones, 89% being singletons. This TCR was sampled from a man between 18 and 29 years old who had recovered from COVID-19. What was sequenced was peripheral blood. This chain connects TRBV30 to TRBJ2-6; maybe TRBD2 (6 bases). The DNA for the CDR3 is TGTGCCTGGAGTGTGGGAGGCTCTGGGGCCAACGTCCTGACTTTC. Its protein product is CAWSVGGSGANVLTF.